The 28 T cell receptor beta chains below all came from one sample that was sequenced in a study of regulatory T cells in long-lasting Graves disease. The sample's time point: newly diagnosed GD, antithyroid drugs for less than 3 months. Construction of the TCR library relied on RNA isolated from PBMCs. Through Arm-PCR of CDR3 regions and iRepertoire HTBI primers, TCR beta libraries were built. TCRdb used MiXCR to reprocess the multiplex PCR reads, holding one entry per CDR3 protein. The sample lists under 300,000 distinct CDR3 sequences, about 18% seen once, with roughly 23% in the top ten. Sequences were derived from peripheral blood mononuclear cells (PBMCs), sampled at new diagnosis, from a patient treated with antithyroid drugs. The receptors derive from a female donor with Graves disease.

This clonotype showed up many times. This chain links TRBV12-3 or TRBV12-4 with TRBJ2-3, with D tentatively TRBD2 (6 bases). Trimming pared 6 bases from V and 3 bases from J, leaving 22 bases between. This CDR3 is 17 amino acids long. The CDR3 DNA sequence: TGTGCCAGCAGCTCAGGCAGGAGGGGTTTCGGTACAGATACGCAGTATTTT. Translation gives CASSSGRRGFGTDTQYF.

This clonotype was picked up many times. This chain joins TRBV6-2 or TRBV6-3 and TRBJ1-5; 7 bases are shared with TRBD1. The CDR3 contains 14 residues. CDR1 is MNHEY, CDR2 SVGEGT, per germline. The V segment lost 10 bases and the J segment 0 bases; nucleotides outside the gene matches: 6. The CDR3 region is CATSRQGSNQPQHF. The CDR3 coding sequence is TGTGCCACCTCTCGACAGGGTAGCAATCAGCCCCAGCATTTT.

This clonotype occurred many times. This rearrangement joins TRBV24-1 to TRBJ2-1, with a tentative D call TRBD1 (8 bases). V dropped 5 bases and J dropped 5 bases, with 12 bases sitting between them. Germline V gene data show CDR1 as KGHDR and CDR2 as SFDVKD. The CDR3 covers 14 residues. The CDR3 region is CATSVTGGDNEQFF. The CDR3 coding sequence is TGTGCCACCAGTGTTACAGGGGGGGACAATGAGCAGTTCTTC.

The table lists this clonotype with many counts. V is TRBV12-3 or TRBV12-4 and J is TRBJ2-1, with 9 bases that match TRBD2. The length of the CDR3 is 15 residues. With V trimmed by 6 bases and J by 5 bases, 8 bases remained unmatched. This CDR3 reads CASSLSGTSNNEQFF. In DNA, the CDR3 is TGTGCCAGCAGCCTCTCCGGGACTAGCAACAATGAGCAGTTCTTC.

This clonotype was seen many times. The CDR3 loop is CASSQTSFGETQYF. The CDR3 DNA sequence: TGTGCCAGCAGCCAGACTAGCTTCGGGGAGACCCAGTACTTC. The rearrangement uses TRBV6-1 and TRBJ2-5; TRBD2 agrees at 7 bases. Germline V lookup: CDR1 MNHNS, CDR2 SASEGT. The CDR3 runs to 14 residues. V shed 6 bases, J shed 5 bases, and the junction held 9 bases outside the gene matches.

This clonotype was picked up many times. The chain couples TRBV24-1 to TRBJ2-1; the match to TRBD1 covers 10 bases. The CDR3 totals 12 residues. The germline gives CDR1 KGHDR, CDR2 SFDVKD. V shed 9 bases, J shed 6 bases, and the junction held 1 base outside the gene matches. CDR3 sequence: CATGQGGNEQFF. CDR3 bases: TGTGCCACCGGACAGGGGGGCAATGAGCAGTTCTTC.

This clonotype was counted ten times or more. The CDR3 DNA sequence: TGTGCCTGGAGCCCGGACAGGGGGACTGCTTTCTTT. As protein: CAWSPDRGTAFF. The V and J genes are TRBV30 and TRBJ1-1, with 10 bases lining up with TRBD1. The germline CDR1 and CDR2 sequences are GTSNPN and SVGIG (reference sequence). CDR3 length: 12 residues. With V trimmed by 3 bases and J by 11 bases, 6 bases remained unmatched.

This clonotype occurred many times. Here the CDR3 reads CASSAWTAGNEKLFF. CDR3 DNA: TGTGCCAGCAGCGCCTGGACAGCGGGTAATGAAAAACTGTTTTTT. The chain has TRBV9 and TRBJ1-4; TRBD1 is a possible D gene (6 bases). The CDR3 loop spans 15 amino acids. Looked up from germline, CDR1 is SGDLS and CDR2 is YYNGEE. V was trimmed by 3 bases and J by 4 bases, leaving 13 bases between them.

This clonotype was recorded many times. V gene TRBV7-8 combines with J gene TRBJ1-2; TRBD1 matches at 11 bases. Germline loops: CDR1 SGHVS, CDR2 FQNEAQ. V shed 2 bases and J 6 bases; nucleotides not matched to a gene: 5. The CDR3 is made up of 15 amino acids. DNA for the CDR3: TGTGCCAGCAGCTTACTGCTGGACAGGGGGCATGGCTACACCTTC. Translating gives CASSLLLDRGHGYTF.

There are many counts of this clonotype. The gene calls are TRBV20-1 and TRBJ2-7, with D tentatively TRBD1 (6 bases). The CDR3 runs 12 residues. V lost 5 bases and J lost 4, with 12 bases in between. Germline CDR1 and CDR2: DFQATT and SNEGSKA (reference sequence). In DNA form, the CDR3 reads TGCAGTGCTCCCAGGGGTCCTTACGAGCAGTACTTC. Translated, it gives CSAPRGPYEQYF.

This chain joins TRBV10-2 and TRBJ2-7, with D possibly matching TRBD2 (6 bases). The CDR3 loop spans 15 amino acids. CDR1 is WSHSY and CDR2 is SAAADI in the germline V gene. V was shortened by 6 bases and J by 6 bases, with 21 bases between the two germline ends. CDR3 amino acids: CASSQTDPGVLEQYF. DNA for the CDR3: TGCGCCAGCAGCCAAACGGACCCGGGGGTACTCGAGCAGTACTTC.

The chain links TRBV7-9 to TRBJ2-3; D is unresolved. V was pared by 5 bases and J by 3 bases, with 12 bases between. The CDR3 spans 14 residues. The germline V gene encodes CDR1 SEHNR and CDR2 FQNEAQ (reference sequence). CDR3 DNA sequence: TGTGCCAGCAGCGCACAGATAGTGACAGATACGCAGTATTTT. Translation gives CASSAQIVTDTQYF.

This clonotype was recorded at least ten times. The chain is built from TRBV7-9 and TRBJ1-1; no clear D. Trimming stripped 2 bases from V and 1 base from J, with 5 bases between. From germline, CDR1 is SEHNR and CDR2 FQNEAQ (reference sequence). CDR3 length: 13 amino acids. CDR3 sequence (DNA): TGTGCCAGCAGCTTATCTGCGAACACTGAAGCTTTCTTT. Encoded protein: CASSLSANTEAFF.

This clonotype was detected many times. This sequence joins TRBV11-2 and TRBJ2-5; 14 bases align to TRBD2. Trimming at V came to 4 bases and at J to 5 bases, leaving 12 bases not matched to a gene. Germline values: CDR1 SGHAT, CDR2 FQNNGV. The CDR3 covers 18 residues. CDR3 region: CASSSRFRTSGRRETQYF. The CDR3, as DNA: TGTGCCAGCAGCTCACGGTTTCGGACTAGCGGGAGGAGGGAGACCCAGTACTTC.

This clonotype has a count of ten or more. The chain carries TRBV6-2 or TRBV6-3 and TRBJ2-3; D remains ambiguous. Germline CDR1 MNHEY, CDR2 SVGEGT. V lost 5 bases and J 5 bases, leaving 14 bases between the germline ends. There are 14 residues in the CDR3. Here the CDR3 DNA reads TGTGCCAGCAGTGAAGAGGCAAGAGGAGATACGCAGTATTTT. Protein sequence: CASSEEARGDTQYF.

The table lists this clonotype with many counts. J is TRBJ2-5 and V is TRBV29-1; maybe TRBD1 (6 bases). From germline, CDR1 is SQVTM and CDR2 ANQGSEA. The V and J ends lost 4 bases and 5 bases respectively, with 14 bases between them. The CDR3 has 13 residues. The CDR3 bases are TGCAGCGTTGCCGTGGGGGCCGGGGAGACCCAGTACTTC. Its translation is CSVAVGAGETQYF.

Many counts were recorded for this clonotype. The rearrangement links TRBV30 to TRBJ1-1, with TRBD1 as a possible D gene (5 bases). Germline CDR1 is GTSNPN and CDR2 is SVGIG (reference sequence). V was trimmed by 0 bases and J by 7 bases, leaving 9 bases between them. This CDR3 spans 12 amino acids. The CDR3 spells CAWSVKQGEAFF. The CDR3 region has the DNA TGTGCCTGGAGTGTCAAGCAGGGTGAAGCTTTCTTT.

This clonotype was counted many times. The V gene is TRBV3-1, the J gene TRBJ2-2; no clear D gene. This CDR3 comprises 13 residues. The germline V gene has CDR1 LGHDT and CDR2 YNNKEL (reference sequence). The V end lost 3 bases, the J end lost 8 bases, and 10 bases lay between the germline ends. CDR3 sequence: CASSQILEGELFF. CDR3 bases: TGTGCCAGCAGCCAGATCCTAGAGGGGGAGCTGTTTTTT.

This clonotype was found a few times. CDR3 loop: CASSFGDLGEKLFF. CDR3 DNA sequence: TGTGCCAGCAGCTTTGGAGACCTCGGGGAAAAACTGTTTTTT. The chain couples TRBV5-4 to TRBJ1-4; no definite D call. In germline, CDR1 is SGHNT, CDR2 YYREEE (reference sequence). The germline V and J ends were trimmed by 2 bases and 8 bases, with 13 bases remaining between them. The CDR3 loop spans 14 amino acids.

This clonotype was picked up a small number of times. The chain uses TRBV2 and TRBJ2-7; 14 bases agree with TRBD2. J was trimmed by 4 bases and V by 6 bases; bases with no gene match: 2. This CDR3 comprises 14 residues. In germline, CDR1 is SNHLY, CDR2 FYNNEI. This chain's CDR3 is CASRRTSGRYEQYF. DNA for the CDR3: TGTGCCAGCAGGAGGACTAGCGGGAGGTACGAGCAGTACTTC.

The chain employs TRBV6-2 or TRBV6-3 and TRBJ2-3, with TRBD2 matching 12 bases. The CDR3 is made up of 14 amino acids. Trimming cost V 10 bases and J 4 bases; bases outside gene matches: 6. Germline lookup yields CDR1 MNHEY and CDR2 SVGEGT. The CDR3 reads CANTLAGGADTQYF. In nucleotides, the CDR3 is TGTGCCAACACCCTAGCGGGAGGGGCAGATACGCAGTATTTT.

This clonotype appeared many times. The chain carries TRBV27 and TRBJ1-1; D possibly corresponds to TRBD1 (6 bases). The V gene's germline CDR1 is MNHEY and CDR2 SMNVEV (reference sequence). V was clipped by 7 bases and J by 4 bases, with 16 bases between them. CDR3 length: 14 residues. The CDR3 region has the DNA TGTGCCAGCAAAGACGGACAGCTCAGCACTGAAGCTTTCTTT. Amino acid sequence: CASKDGQLSTEAFF.

This clonotype occurred many times. The CDR3 sequence is CSASVSRTDTQYF. CDR3 nucleotide sequence: TGCAGTGCTAGCGTCAGCCGCACAGATACGCAGTATTTT. The rearrangement joins TRBV20-1 to TRBJ2-3; D gene unclear. Between the trimmed V and J ends, which lost 3 bases and 1 base, there was a span of 8 bases. CDR1 and CDR2 (germline): DFQATT, SNEGSKA (reference sequence). The CDR3 is 13 amino acids.

This clonotype was recorded at least ten times. The chain combines TRBV29-1 with TRBJ2-7; 9 bases fit TRBD2. This CDR3 is built from 13 residues. With V trimmed by 6 bases and J by 3 bases, 6 bases remained unmatched. CDR1 is SQVTM, CDR2 ANQGSEA, per germline. The CDR3 DNA sequence: TGCAGCGTCCTGACTAGCGGAGGCTACGAGCAGTACTTC. Encoded protein: CSVLTSGGYEQYF.

This clonotype was found many times. This chain connects TRBV5-5 to TRBJ2-1, with TRBD2 identical over 16 bases. Germline values: CDR1 SGHKS, CDR2 YYEKEE (reference sequence). With 4 bases clipped from V and 8 bases from J, the junction kept 6 bases outside the gene matches. CDR3 length equals 16 residues. The CDR3 sequence is CASSQTGTSGRDEQFF. In DNA form, the CDR3 reads TGTGCCAGCAGCCAGACCGGGACTAGCGGGAGGGATGAGCAGTTCTTC.

This clonotype was found once. A read error likely explains this, since a far larger clone differs by one base. This chain uses TRBV7-2 with TRBJ1-1; TRBD1 is a possible D gene (5 bases). With 2 bases removed from V and 11 bases from J, the gap between germline ends came to 12 bases. Germline loops: CDR1 SGHTA, CDR2 FQGNSA. There are 12 residues in the CDR3. CDR3 sequence reads: CASSLRDPAAFF. The CDR3 DNA is TGTGCCAGCAGCTTAAGGGACCCGGCGGCTTTCTTT.

A few counts support this clonotype. J is TRBJ2-3 and V is TRBV11-2; D not certain. The CDR3 covers 15 residues. V was pared by 6 bases and J by 2 bases, with 15 bases between. The germline gives CDR1 SGHAT, CDR2 FQNNGV. This CDR3 is CASRPVGPNTDTQYF. The CDR3, as DNA: TGTGCCAGCAGACCCGTCGGGCCGAACACAGATACGCAGTATTTT.

V is TRBV29-1 and J is TRBJ2-3, with D hard to call. CDR1 SQVTM and CDR2 ANQGSEA come from the germline V gene. V shed 0 bases and J shed 2 bases, with 21 bases lying between them. The CDR3 has 18 residues. CDR3 nucleotide sequence: TGCAGCGTTGAAGATCCAAGGGCCCGGGTGGGATACACAGATACGCAGTATTTT. Protein product: CSVEDPRARVGYTDTQYF.